What follows is one T cell receptor (beta chain) and its context. One end of the junction does not line up with germline, which may come from a read error. The data stem from a study of glioma-infiltrating T cells. TCR alpha and beta CDR3 regions were amplified from RNA using iRepertoire nested multiplex PCR. One entry per CDR3 protein, called by TCRdb with MiXCR from the multiplex PCR reads. The sample carries some 190,000 distinct CDR3 sequences, 32% recorded once. The CDR3 runs to 11 residues. Germline assignment: CDR1 MNHEY and CDR2 SVGEGT. Sequenced input: glioma tissue, nonneoplastic brain tissue, or PBMCs (not recorded which). The chain joins TRBV6-2 or TRBV6-3 to TRBJ2-7; D gene uncertain. The source of this sequence is a human donor with low-grade glioma or glioblastoma, undergoing nonglioma brain surgery, or in good health (not recorded which). CDR3 protein: CASIGVHGQSF. The CDR3 DNA sequence: TGTGCCAGTATAGGTGTGCACGGGCAGTCCTTC.